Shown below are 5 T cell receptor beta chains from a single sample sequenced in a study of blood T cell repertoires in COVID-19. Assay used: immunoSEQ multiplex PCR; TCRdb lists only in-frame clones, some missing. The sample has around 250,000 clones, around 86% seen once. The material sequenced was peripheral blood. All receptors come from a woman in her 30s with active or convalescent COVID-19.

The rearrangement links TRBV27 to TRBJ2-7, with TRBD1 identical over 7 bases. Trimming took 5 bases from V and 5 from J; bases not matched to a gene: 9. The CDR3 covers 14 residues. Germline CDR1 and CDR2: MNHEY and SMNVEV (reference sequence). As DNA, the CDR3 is TGTGCCAGCAGTAGACAAGGGGGCCAAGACGAGCAGTACTTC. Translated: CASSRQGGQDEQYF.

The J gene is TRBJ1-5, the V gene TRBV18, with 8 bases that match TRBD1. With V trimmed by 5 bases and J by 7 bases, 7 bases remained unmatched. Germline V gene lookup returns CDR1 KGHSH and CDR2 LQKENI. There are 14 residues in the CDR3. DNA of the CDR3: TGTGCCAGCTCAGATACAGGGGGAAGGCAGCCCCAGCATTTT. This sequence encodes CASSDTGGRQPQHF.

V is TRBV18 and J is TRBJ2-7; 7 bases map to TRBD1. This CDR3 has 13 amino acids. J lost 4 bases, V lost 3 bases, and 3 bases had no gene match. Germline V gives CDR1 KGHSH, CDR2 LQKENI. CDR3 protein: CASSPDRRYEQYF. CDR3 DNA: TGTGCCAGCTCACCGGACAGGAGATACGAGCAGTACTTC.

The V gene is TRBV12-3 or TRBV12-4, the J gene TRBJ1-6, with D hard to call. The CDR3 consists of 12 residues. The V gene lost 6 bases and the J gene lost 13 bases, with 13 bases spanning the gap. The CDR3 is CASSRLYEPLHF. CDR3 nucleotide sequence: TGTGCCAGCAGCCGCCTGTATGAGCCCCTCCACTTT.

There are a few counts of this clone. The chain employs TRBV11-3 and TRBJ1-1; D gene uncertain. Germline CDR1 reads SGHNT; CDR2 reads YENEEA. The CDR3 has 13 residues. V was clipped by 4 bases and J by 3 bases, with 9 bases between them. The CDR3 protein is CASSWREDTEAFF. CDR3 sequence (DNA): TGTGCCAGCAGCTGGAGGGAGGACACTGAAGCTTTCTTT.